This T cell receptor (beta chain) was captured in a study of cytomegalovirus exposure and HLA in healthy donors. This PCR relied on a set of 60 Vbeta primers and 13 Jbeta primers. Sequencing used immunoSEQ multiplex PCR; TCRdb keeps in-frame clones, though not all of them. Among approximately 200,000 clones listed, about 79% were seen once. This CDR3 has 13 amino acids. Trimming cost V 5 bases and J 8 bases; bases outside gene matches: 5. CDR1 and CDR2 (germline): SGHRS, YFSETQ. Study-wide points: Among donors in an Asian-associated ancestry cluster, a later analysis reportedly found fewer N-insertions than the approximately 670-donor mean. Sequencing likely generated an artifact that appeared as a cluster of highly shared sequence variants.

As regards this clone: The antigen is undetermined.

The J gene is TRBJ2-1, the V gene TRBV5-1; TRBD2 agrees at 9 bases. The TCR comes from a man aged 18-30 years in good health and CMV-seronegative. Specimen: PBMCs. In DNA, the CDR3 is TGCGCCAGCAGGCGGGGGGGCATCGATGAGCAGTTCTTC. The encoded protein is CASRRGGIDEQFF.